Listed below are T cell receptor beta chains from one sample, sequenced in a study of identical twins. TCRdb analysed the 5' RACE reads with MiXCR anew, one entry per CDR3 protein. Among 400,000 to 550,000 distinct CDR3 sequences, around an eighth were seen once, and the ten largest hold around 0.98%. The sample was also linked to a second study, of yellow fever vaccine responses in identical twins.

Sequencing was carried out using CD4+ T cells sorted from blood. These receptors originate from a woman aged 18 to 35 in good health. Each CDR3 is given with its conserved first and last residue. The D gene is left open where the match is weak. Rows may omit the clone size; those that give it use once, few, many or a size class.

j_gene: TRBJ2-5; v_gene: TRBV20-1; d_gene: TRBD2; abundance: few; CDR3nt: TGCAGTGCTAGCTGGCTAGCGGAGAGACAAGAGACCCAGTACTTC; CDR3aa: CSASWLAERQETQYF
j_gene: TRBJ1-4; v_gene: TRBV12-3/TRBV12-4; d_gene: TRBD1; abundance: many; CDR3nt: TGTGCCAGCAGGGCAATGGGGACAGCGAATGAAAAACTGTTTTTT; CDR3aa: CASRAMGTANEKLFF
j_gene: TRBJ1-1; v_gene: TRBV18; d_gene: NA; abundance: many; CDR3nt: TGTGCCAGCAGTTCCCAGGGGAACACTGAAGCTTTCTTT; CDR3aa: CASSSQGNTEAFF
j_gene: TRBJ2-7; v_gene: TRBV30; d_gene: TRBD1; abundance: NA; CDR3nt: TGTGCCTGGAGCGGGACAGTCTACGAGCAGTACTTC; CDR3aa: CAWSGTVYEQYF
j_gene: TRBJ2-7; v_gene: TRBV7-8; d_gene: NA; abundance: few; CDR3nt: TGTGCCAGCAGCGCCAGGGCTGTCTACGAGCAGTACTTC; CDR3aa: CASSARAVYEQYF
j_gene: TRBJ1-1; v_gene: TRBV5-1; d_gene: TRBD1; abundance: NA; CDR3nt: TGCGCCAGCAGCTTGGATCAGGGGGCGAGGACTGAAGCTTTCTTT; CDR3aa: CASSLDQGARTEAFF
j_gene: TRBJ2-7; v_gene: TRBV7-8; d_gene: NA; abundance: NA; CDR3nt: TGTGCCAGCAGCTTAAAGGTGTACAGGGGAGGAGGGGAGCAGTACTTC; CDR3aa: CASSLKVYRGGGEQYF
j_gene: TRBJ2-3; v_gene: TRBV7-2; d_gene: NA; abundance: few; CDR3nt: TGTGCCAGCAGCTCCCGAGGGGGCACAGATACGCAGTATTTT; CDR3aa: CASSSRGGTDTQYF
j_gene: TRBJ2-1; v_gene: TRBV9; d_gene: TRBD1; abundance: NA; CDR3nt: TGTGCCAGCAGCGTAGACTTGGACAGGGGGGATGAGCAGTTCTTC; CDR3aa: CASSVDLDRGDEQFF
j_gene: TRBJ2-7; v_gene: TRBV29-1; d_gene: NA; abundance: few; CDR3nt: TGCAGCTCCTCGGTGGGGAGCGAGCAGTACTTC; CDR3aa: CSSSVGSEQYF
j_gene: TRBJ2-1; v_gene: TRBV7-2; d_gene: NA; abundance: few; CDR3nt: TGTGCCAGCAGCTCCCCCCTGGCGGGGAGATACAATGAGCAGTTCTTC; CDR3aa: CASSSPLAGRYNEQFF
j_gene: TRBJ2-1; v_gene: TRBV30; d_gene: NA; abundance: few; CDR3nt: TGTGCCTGGAACCGTGGGAGCAATGAGCAGTTCTTC; CDR3aa: CAWNRGSNEQFF
j_gene: TRBJ1-1; v_gene: TRBV6-6; d_gene: NA; abundance: NA; CDR3nt: TGTGCCAGCGGAAAAGACAGGTTTTTCTTT; CDR3aa: CASGKDRFFF